These 2 T cell receptor beta chains were sequenced from one sample in a study of T cell responses to AZD1222 COVID-19 vaccine. Libraries were prepared by immunoSEQ multiplex PCR; TCRdb keeps only in-frame clonotypes and omits some of them. Here the sample spans 95,000 to 150,000 clones, over 75% being singletons. The source material was peripheral blood, sampled on day 0 of AZD1222 vaccination. The receptors were sampled from an adult in good health.

The J gene is TRBJ1-1, the V gene TRBV28; 9 bases are a match to TRBD1. CDR1 MDHEN and CDR2 SYDVKM come from the germline V gene. CDR3 length: 14 amino acids. V dropped 7 bases and J dropped 7; count of bases not matched to a gene: 10. The CDR3 DNA sequence: TGTGCCAGCACCCGTCCCGGGACAGGGCTTGAAGCTTTCTTT. Residues: CASTRPGTGLEAFF.

This clone was recorded only once. The J gene is TRBJ1-2, the V gene TRBV29-1; D is ambiguous. V lost 4 bases and J lost 5, with 14 bases in between. Germline lookup yields CDR1 SQVTM and CDR2 ANQGSEA. The CDR3 totals 13 residues. The CDR3 reads CSVVGEAEYGYTF. CDR3 nucleotides: TGCAGCGTTGTGGGAGAGGCTGAGTATGGCTACACCTTC.